Included here is one TCR beta chain sequence, with context. Its antigen remains undetermined. No base quality values were provided; no much bigger clone lies one nucleotide off. The collaborating institutions used their own protocols to collect whole blood in K2EDTA tubes. For TCRbeta analysis, collaborators shipped samples as frozen whole blood, isolated PBMCs, or DNA extracted from either of those sample types. The source of the sample is a study of blood T cell repertoires in COVID-19 (TCRdb year 2020). Study-level background: The collaborator samples originated in the United States, Italy and Spain and spanned the acute and convalescent phases of COVID-19. The dataset comprised deeply sampled blood TCRbeta repertoires from subjects exposed to, actively infected with, or recovered from COVID-19. The repertoires were released in a freely available public database intended as a resource for research on the immune response to SARS-CoV-2. HLA class I and class II types, where available, came from metadata supplied by the sample provider rather than from assay-based typing. The prospective study material was composed of cDNA or gDNA derived from T cells, B-cell-depleted T cells, or PBMCs. The samples were drawn from the first 160 participants of the ongoing ImmuneRACE study and from over a thousand subjects provided by 6 global collaborators. The sample metadata nearly always contained a de-identified subject ID, COVID-19 status, age in years and sex.

The immunoSEQ Assay, a bias-controlled multiplex PCR, was used to amplify TCRbeta CDR3 regions from genomic DNA. The study's own analysis went as follows. Within the assay, amplification of reference gene primers was used to estimate how many nucleated cells each sample contained. Sequence reads were collapsed and filtered to measure the absolute abundance of every unique TCRbeta CDR3 rearrangement. Productive Simpson clonality was computed per sample as the square root of Simpson's diversity index over productive rearrangements. TCRdb stores this immuneACCESS table with in-frame sequences only. Part of the clones is absent; in the studies checked, under half of the shortfall reflects unresolved V genes, and no reason is known for the rest. The V and J calls and clone size are taken from that table; D and trimming were inferred from the DNA. The sample contains under 65,000 clones, less than 85% of them found a single time. Together, the top ten hold approximately 15% of the sample.

The study at large found these results: The quantity of clinical and demographic metadata differed by source and by participant and was supplied without curation.

There are 13 amino acids in the CDR3, from cysteine to phenylalanine inclusive. Only the CDR3 DNA is retained, 39 bases long and in frame from the first base. Ends trimmed: V by 8 bases, J by 4 bases; bases unmatched to a gene: 5. Per the germline V gene, WSHSY is the CDR1 and SAAADI is the CDR2. The receptor chain draws on TRBV10-2 and TRBJ2-5, with 9 bases in between that match TRBD1. Material for sequencing was peripheral blood. The origin of this receptor is a woman between 70 and 85 years old with acute or convalescent COVID-19. CDR3 loop: CASGGQGRETQYF. The sequenced DNA: TGCGCCAGCGGGGGACAGGGCCGAGAGACCCAGTACTTC.